This is a list of T cell receptor beta chains from one sample in a study of blood T cell repertoires in COVID-19. Some clones are missing from TCRdb's copy, which holds only in-frame ones; the method was immunoSEQ multiplex PCR. The data show 100,000 to 150,000 clones, about 86% seen once. The sample consisted of peripheral blood. These receptors all come from a man between 70 and 80 years old who had recovered from COVID-19. Both conserved end residues are part of each CDR3. Fields, in order: D gene, J gene, V gene, clone size, CDR3 DNA, CDR3 protein. The D gene is left open where the match is weak. Some rows have no size entry. The others give once, few or many, or a class for an expanded clone.

. | TRBJ2-2 | TRBV4-2 | . | TGTGCCAGCAGCCAAGATGAGAGGGCCTTGGCCGGGGAGCTGTTTTTT | CASSQDERALAGELFF
TRBD1 | TRBJ1-2 | TRBV30 | . | TGTGCCTGGAGTTACCGGGACAGGGGTAGCAATGGCTACACCTTC | CAWSYRDRGSNGYTF
TRBD1 | TRBJ2-5 | TRBV11-3 | . | TGTGCCAGCAGCTTAGGTGCCAGGGGGTCAGAGACCCAGTACTTC | CASSLGARGSETQYF
TRBD1 | TRBJ2-6 | TRBV24-1 | . | TGTGCCACCAGTGGGCCCGGGACAGGGAACCCTGGGGCCAACGTCCTGACTTTC | CATSGPGTGNPGANVLTF
. | TRBJ2-2 | TRBV5-1 | . | TGCGCCAGCAGCTTGAGTACAGCCCTTGAACCCACCGGGGAGCTGTTTTTT | CASSLSTALEPTGELFF
. | TRBJ1-3 | TRBV29-1 | . | TGCAGCGTTGGGTATGTTGCGGGGAACTCTGGAAACACCATATATTTT | CSVGYVAGNSGNTIYF
. | TRBJ1-5 | TRBV6-5 | . | TGTGCCAGCAGTTACTCGAGAGGCAATCAGCCCCAGCATTTT | CASSYSRGNQPQHF
TRBD1 | TRBJ1-6 | TRBV2 | . | TGTGCCAGCAGGGCCGGGACAGCGGGTTCACCCCTCCACTTT | CASRAGTAGSPLHF
TRBD1 | TRBJ1-5 | TRBV19 | . | TGTGCCAGTACCCGACAGGGCGGCAATCAGCCCCAGCATTTT | CASTRQGGNQPQHF
. | TRBJ2-5 | TRBV7-8 | . | TGTGCCAGCAGCTTAGTTAACAGGGTACAGACCCAGTACTTC | CASSLVNRVQTQYF
. | TRBJ2-7 | TRBV24-1 | . | TGTGCCACCAGTGAACAGGGGAGGAACGAGCAGTACTTC | CATSEQGRNEQYF
. | TRBJ1-2 | TRBV4-3 | once | TGCGCCAGCAGCCAGGGGGCGGGGGTAAACTATGGCTACACCTTC | CASSQGAGVNYGYTF
. | TRBJ1-3 | TRBV11-3 | . | TGTGCCAGCAGCTTAGATGGGACTGTTCCTGGAAACACCATATATTTT | CASSLDGTVPGNTIYF
. | TRBJ2-2 | TRBV28 | . | TGTGCCAGCAGTCTGGGGGCAGGGAGGAACACCGGGGAGCTGTTTTTT | CASSLGAGRNTGELFF
. | TRBJ2-2 | TRBV2 | . | TGTGCCAGCAGTGTTCGGACAGTCGCGAACACCGGGGAGCTGTTTTTT | CASSVRTVANTGELFF
TRBD1 | TRBJ2-3 | TRBV5-5 | . | TGTGCCAGCAGCTTCCGAGACAGGGGGATGGTTGATACGCAGTATTTT | CASSFRDRGMVDTQYF
. | TRBJ2-1 | TRBV29-1 | . | TGCAGCGTTGAGGCAGGGTCAGGTGAGCAGTTCTTC | CSVEAGSGEQFF
. | TRBJ1-5 | TRBV15 | . | TGTGCCACCAGCAGTAGAAACGGAGGTCAGCCCCAGCATTTT | CATSSRNGGQPQHF
. | TRBJ1-4 | TRBV3-1/TRBV3-2 | . | TGTGCCAGCAGCCAAGTAGGGTGGGGGGGAGATGAAAAACTGTTTTTT | CASSQVGWGGDEKLFF
. | TRBJ1-6 | TRBV6-5 | . | TGTGCCAGCAGCGACGGGAGCTCACCCCTCCACTTT | CASSDGSSPLHF